This T cell receptor beta chain originates from a study of blood T cell repertoires in COVID-19. Across the study: Sample material is recorded as cDNA or gDNA derived from T cells, B-cell-depleted T cells, or PBMCs.

Using immunoSEQ multiplex PCR, the repertoire was profiled, and TCRdb retains in-frame clones only, with some absent. Of approximately 49,000 clones listed, roughly 89% are singletons. The CDR3 totals 16 residues. This clone showed up just a few times. This receptor was identified in a man in his fifties or sixties with acute or convalescent COVID-19. The chain combines TRBV21-1 with TRBJ2-7; no check of the table's D call, TRBD2, against the DNA was made. TRBV21-1 is listed as a pseudogene. The sequenced material came from peripheral blood. The CDR3 region has the DNA TGTGCCAGCAGCACTACCGGGACTAGCGGAACCTACGAGCAGTACTTC. It codes for CASSTTGTSGTYEQYF.